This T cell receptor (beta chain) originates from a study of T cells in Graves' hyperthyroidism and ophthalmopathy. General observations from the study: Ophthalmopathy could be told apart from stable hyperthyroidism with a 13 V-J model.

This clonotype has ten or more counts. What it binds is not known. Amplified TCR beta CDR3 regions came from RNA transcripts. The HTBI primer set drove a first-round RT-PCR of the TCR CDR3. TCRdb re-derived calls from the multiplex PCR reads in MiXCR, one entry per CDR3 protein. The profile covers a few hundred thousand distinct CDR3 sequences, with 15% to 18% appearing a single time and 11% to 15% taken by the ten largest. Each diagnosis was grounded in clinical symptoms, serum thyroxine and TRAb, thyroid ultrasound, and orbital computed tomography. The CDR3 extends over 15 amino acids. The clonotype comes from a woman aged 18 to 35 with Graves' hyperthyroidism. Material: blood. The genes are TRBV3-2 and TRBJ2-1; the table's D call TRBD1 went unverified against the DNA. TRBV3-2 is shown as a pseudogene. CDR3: CASTRWGGSANEQFF. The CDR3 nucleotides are TGTGCCAGCACCCGATGGGGGGGAAGCGCCAATGAGCAGTTCTTC.